Listed here is a single TCR beta chain. MiXCR, run by TCRdb on the 5' RACE reads, gives a single entry per CDR3 protein. The data contain some 420,000 distinct CDR3 sequences, approximately 19% of them seen just once; the ten biggest clones take up roughly 19%. V lost 0 bases and J lost 4, with 16 bases in between. Germline-derived CDR1 and CDR2 are SGHRS and YFSETQ. CDR3 length: 16 residues. The data originate from a study of T cells after yellow fever vaccination. This receptor was identified in a man younger than 35 who received the YFV17D yellow fever vaccine. The sequencing here drew on PBMCs, taken before the yellow fever booster vaccination. This chain uses TRBV5-1 with TRBJ2-5, with unresolved D. For the CDR3, the DNA is TGCGCCAGCAGCTTGGGGGCCAACATGGGCGGAGAGACCCAGTACTTC. Translating gives CASSLGANMGGETQYF.